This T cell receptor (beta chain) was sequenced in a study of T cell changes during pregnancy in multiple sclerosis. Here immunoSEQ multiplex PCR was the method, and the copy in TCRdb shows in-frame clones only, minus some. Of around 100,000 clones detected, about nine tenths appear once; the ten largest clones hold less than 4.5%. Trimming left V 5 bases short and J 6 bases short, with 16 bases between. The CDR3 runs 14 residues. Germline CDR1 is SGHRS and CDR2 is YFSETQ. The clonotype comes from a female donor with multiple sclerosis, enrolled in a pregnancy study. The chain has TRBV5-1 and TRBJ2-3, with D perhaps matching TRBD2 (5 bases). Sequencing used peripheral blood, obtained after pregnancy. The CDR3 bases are TGCGCCAGCAGGATCGGGGAGCTACAGGATACGCAGTATTTT. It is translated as CASRIGELQDTQYF.